The 26 T cell receptor beta chains given below trace back to one sample, sequenced in a study of blood T cells in healthy people across ages. Then a second PCR, running roughly 7 to 11 cycles, was carried out with a sample-barcoded 5' primer and a J-beta primer mix. TCRdb redid the calling of the 5' RACE reads with MiXCR, one entry per CDR3 protein. This table holds around 650,000 distinct CDR3 sequences, 40% to 45% found once. The sample consisted of blood. These receptors were collected from a man at least 80 years old in good health.

DNA for the CDR3: TGTGCCAGCCCCCCCCCGGGACTAGCGGGAGTTAGTGAGCAGTTCTTC. Translation: CASPPPGLAGVSEQFF. The genes are TRBV28 and TRBJ2-1, with TRBD2 identical over 14 bases. CDR1 is MDHEN, CDR2 SYDVKM, per germline. The CDR3 contains 16 residues. V shed 8 bases, J shed 9 bases, and the junction held 12 bases outside the gene matches.

This clonotype was counted ten times or more. This rearrangement joins TRBV20-1 to TRBJ2-6; 7 bases line up with TRBD2. This CDR3 has 16 amino acids. Unmatched junction bases numbered 6, after V lost 4 bases and J lost 0 bases. The germline gives CDR1 DFQATT, CDR2 SNEGSKA (reference sequence). The CDR3 nucleotides are TGCAGTGCTACTGGGAGGGATGGCTCTGGGGCCAACGTCCTGACTTTC. It specifies CSATGRDGSGANVLTF.

V is TRBV6-2 or TRBV6-3 and J is TRBJ2-3, with 8 bases identical to TRBD1. Germline values: CDR1 MNHEY, CDR2 SVGEGT. The CDR3 contains 14 residues. Trimming cost V 6 bases and J 5 bases; bases outside gene matches: 7. CDR3 amino acids: CASRTRGQLDTQYF. The CDR3 DNA reads TGTGCCAGCAGGACCAGGGGGCAATTAGATACGCAGTATTTT.

Comment on this clonotype: No conserved phenylalanine or tryptophan is present at the end of the CDR3, so a read error is the likely explanation. V is TRBV29-1 and J is TRBJ2-4, with D unclear. Trimming left V 8 bases short and J 1 base short, with 18 bases between. CDR3 size: 15 residues. Per germline, CDR1 SQVTM and CDR2 ANQGSEA. The CDR3 DNA is TGCAGCATTGTTGGCACTCCACCGGCCAAAAACATTCAGTACCTC. It encodes CSIVGTPPAKNIQYL.

The sample holds many counts of this clonotype. This rearrangement joins TRBV27 to TRBJ2-5; 13 positions agree with TRBD2. This CDR3 has 18 residues. Germline lookup yields CDR1 MNHEY and CDR2 SMNVEV (reference sequence). Germline trimming cut 5 bases from V and 2 bases from J; bases unmatched to any gene: 11. The CDR3 DNA is TGTGCCAGCAGTCCGGGGACTAGCGGGATTCCCACTCAAGAGACCCAGTACTTC. The encoded protein is CASSPGTSGIPTQETQYF.

DNA of the CDR3: TGTGCCAGCAGCTCTCTAGCGGGAGAGAAGAATGAGCAGTACTTC. Encoded protein: CASSSLAGEKNEQYF. V usage is TRBV7-3 and J usage is TRBJ2-5; TRBD2 matches 10 bases. Per germline, CDR1 SGHTA and CDR2 FQGTGA. The V segment lost 4 bases and the J segment 11 bases; nucleotides outside the gene matches: 13. This CDR3 spans 15 amino acids. Full variable domain (rest looked up from reference TRBV7-3 and TRBJ2-5): GAGVSQTPSNKVTEKGKYVELRCDPISGHTALYWYRQSLGQGPEFLIYFQGTGAADDSGLPNDRFFAVRPEGSVSTLKIQRTERGDSAVYLCASSSLAGEKNEQYFGPGTRLLVL.

This clonotype came up a few times. The chain links TRBV6-5 to TRBJ2-5; D tentatively reads TRBD1 or TRBD2 (5 bases each). The CDR3 extends over 14 amino acids. Deletions cut 4 bases from V and 1 base from J, with 10 bases between. Germline V gene data show CDR1 as MNHEY and CDR2 as SVGAGI. CDR3 amino acids: CASSSMGPQETQYF. As DNA, the CDR3 is TGTGCCAGCAGTTCTATGGGACCCCAAGAGACCCAGTACTTC.

The chain uses TRBV28 and TRBJ1-4, with TRBD1 as a possible D gene (5 bases). Germline V lookup: CDR1 MDHEN, CDR2 SYDVKM. The CDR3 runs to 15 residues. Deletions cut 2 bases from V and 7 bases from J, with 14 bases between. CDR3 in DNA: TGTGCCAGCAGTTTAATTGGGTCAGGGAGTGAAAAACTGTTTTTT. Protein: CASSLIGSGSEKLFF.

This clonotype was picked up many times. The V gene is TRBV20-1, the J gene TRBJ2-5; 7 bases map to TRBD1. In germline, CDR1 is DFQATT, CDR2 SNEGSKA (reference sequence). The CDR3 extends over 12 amino acids. The ends lost 5 bases at V and 11 bases at J; junction bases unmatched: 11. The CDR3 nucleotides read TGCAGTGCTCGACAGGGTAGCAATGAGCAGTACTTC. It specifies CSARQGSNEQYF.

The CDR3 sequence: CATSEGGGSYEQYF. CDR3 nucleotides: TGTGCCACCAGTGAGGGCGGGGGCTCCTACGAGCAGTACTTC. The chain has TRBV24-1 and TRBJ2-7, with 7 nucleotides matching TRBD2. V lost 4 bases and J lost 0; bases outside the gene matches: 2. This CDR3 is 14 amino acids long. Germline V gene sequence: CDR1 KGHDR, CDR2 SFDVKD.

This clonotype was detected a few times. V usage is TRBV18 and J usage is TRBJ2-1; TRBD1 matches 11 bases. Germline-derived CDR1 and CDR2 are KGHSH and LQKENI. Germline trimming cut 2 bases from V and 7 bases from J; bases unmatched to any gene: 4. This CDR3 has 15 amino acids. CDR3 bases: TGTGCCAGCTCACCAGGGACAGGGGGATGGAATGAGCAGTTCTTC. It encodes CASSPGTGGWNEQFF.

The chain combines TRBV7-2 with TRBJ2-7, with D unclear. The CDR3 runs to 16 residues. Germline CDR1 reads SGHTA; CDR2 reads FQGNSA. The V and J ends lost 2 bases and 7 bases respectively, with 21 bases between them. Here the CDR3 DNA reads TGTGCCAGCAGCTTAAGTGCGGACGGTGGCTACAATGAGCAGTACTTC. Protein sequence: CASSLSADGGYNEQYF. Full variable domain (rest looked up from reference TRBV7-2 and TRBJ2-7): GAGVSQSPSNKVTEKGKDVELRCDPISGHTALYWYRQSLGQGLEFLIYFQGNSAPDKSGLPSDRFSAERTGGSVSTLTIQRTQQEDSAVYLCASSLSADGGYNEQYFGPGTRLTVT.

The chain uses TRBV6-6 and TRBJ2-3, with D hard to call. V lost 2 bases to trimming and J lost 4 bases, with 19 bases between them. This CDR3 has 17 amino acids. In germline, CDR1 is MNHNY, CDR2 SVGAGI (reference sequence). CDR3 sequence reads: CASSYPETSRVADTQYF. The CDR3, as DNA: TGTGCCAGCAGTTACCCCGAGACTTCTAGAGTCGCAGATACGCAGTATTTT.

Concerning this clonotype itself: One junction end does not reproduce the germline sequence, and a read error may be involved. The chain joins TRBV14 to TRBJ2-7, with D maybe TRBD2 (7 bases). The CDR3 totals 15 residues. Germline CDR1 SGHDN, CDR2 FVKESK. The CDR3 DNA reads as TGTGCCAGCAGTCAAGCGGGGACAACCTACAATGAGCAGTACTTC. It encodes CASSQAGTTYNEQYF.

V is TRBV5-1 and J is TRBJ1-1, with D uncertain. The CDR3 extends over 13 amino acids. Germline CDR1 is SGHRS and CDR2 is YFSETQ. Trimming removed 4 bases from V and 3 bases from J, with 10 bases in between. This CDR3 reads CASSGQIDTEAFF. DNA for the CDR3: TGCGCCAGCAGCGGGCAGATAGACACTGAAGCTTTCTTT. The full variable domain, in which reference TRBV5-1 and TRBJ1-1 provide the parts outside the CDR3, is KAGVTQTPRYLIKTRGQQVTLSCSPISGHRSVSWYQQTPGQGLQFLFEYFSETQRNKGNFPGRFSGRQFSNSRSEMNVSTLELGDSALYLCASSGQIDTEAFFGQGTRLTVV.

This clonotype came up many times. The chain carries TRBV6-4 and TRBJ2-3, with 11 bases identical to TRBD2. V lost 5 bases to trimming and J lost 5 bases; unmatched junction nucleotides: 6. CDR1 MRHNA and CDR2 SNTAGT come from the germline V gene. The CDR3 contains 15 residues. The CDR3 is CASSQGLAAGDTQYF. The CDR3 DNA sequence: TGTGCCAGCAGTCAGGGACTAGCGGCGGGAGATACGCAGTATTTT.

This chain links TRBV12-3 or TRBV12-4 with TRBJ1-2; no reliable D call. V lost 5 bases and J 7 bases, leaving 11 bases between the germline ends. This CDR3 has 12 amino acids. CDR3 in DNA: TGTGCCAGCAGTCAACCCCCCTCTGGCTACACCTTC. Its translation is CASSQPPSGYTF.

The V and J genes are TRBV4-2 and TRBJ2-7; no clear D. The V and J ends lost 1 base and 2 bases respectively, with 12 bases between them. The CDR3 covers 15 residues. The germline gives CDR1 LGHNA, CDR2 YNFKEQ. The CDR3 region is CASSQGSGPTYEQYF. DNA of the CDR3: TGTGCCAGCAGCCAAGGATCAGGCCCAACCTACGAGCAGTACTTC.

The genes are TRBV15 and TRBJ2-1; 11 nucleotides line up with TRBD2. Germline trimming cut 0 bases from V and 8 bases from J; bases unmatched to any gene: 6. CDR1 is LNHNV and CDR2 is YYDKDF in the germline V gene (reference sequence). The CDR3 covers 16 residues. The CDR3 DNA reads TGTGCCACCAGCAGAGATCTAGCGGGGGGAGTGTATGAGCAGTTCTTC. It translates to CATSRDLAGGVYEQFF.

This chain joins TRBV24-1 and TRBJ2-3; D perhaps matches TRBD1 (6 bases). From germline, CDR1 is KGHDR and CDR2 SFDVKD. With 6 bases removed from V and 2 bases from J, the gap between germline ends came to 14 bases. This CDR3 spans 15 amino acids. In nucleotides, the CDR3 is TGTGCCACCAGTACGGGCAGGGGCCCCACAGATACGCAGTATTTT. Its protein product is CATSTGRGPTDTQYF.

This clonotype turned up a few times. This rearrangement joins TRBV11-2 to TRBJ2-7, with no clear D. V shed 0 bases and J shed 3 bases, with 9 bases lying between them. Germline-derived CDR1 and CDR2 are SGHAT and FQNNGV. The CDR3 totals 14 residues. The CDR3, as DNA: TGTGCCAGCAGCTTAGAGTGGGTCAACTACGAGCAGTACTTC. This encodes CASSLEWVNYEQYF.

This clonotype was seen a single time. The rearrangement links TRBV20-1 to TRBJ2-5; D not certain. The CDR3 spans 13 residues. Trimming removed 3 bases from V and 11 bases from J, with 19 bases in between. The V gene's germline CDR1 is DFQATT and CDR2 SNEGSKA (reference sequence). CDR3 sequence (DNA): TGCAGTGCTAGCGGACCGGTTGTCGATGAGCAGTACTTC. It specifies CSASGPVVDEQYF.

The sample holds a few counts of this clonotype. The chain uses TRBV15 and TRBJ2-1; unclear D gene. With 0 bases removed from V and 7 bases from J, the gap between germline ends came to 10 bases. The CDR3 has 14 residues. CDR1 and CDR2 from the germline V gene are LNHNV and YYDKDF (reference sequence). This CDR3 reads CATSRDQTRNEQFF. The CDR3 nucleotides read TGTGCCACCAGCAGAGATCAGACACGGAATGAGCAGTTCTTC.

The chain couples TRBV3-1 to TRBJ2-2; unclear D gene. CDR3 length equals 16 residues. The germline CDR1 and CDR2 sequences are LGHDT and YNNKEL (reference sequence). Trimming cost V 0 bases and J 4 bases, with 12 bases left between them. CDR3 nucleotides: TGTGCCAGCAGCCAAGATCCGGCTCCTCGCACCGGGGAGCTGTTTTTT. Its translation is CASSQDPAPRTGELFF. Full variable domain (remainder filled in from reference TRBV3-1 and TRBJ2-2): DTAVSQTPKYLVTQMGNDKSIKCEQNLGHDTMYWYKQDSKKFLKIMFSYNNKELIINETVPNRFSPKSPDKAHLNLHINSLELGDSAVYFCASSQDPAPRTGELFFGEGSRLTVL.

This clonotype was seen a few times. The chain joins TRBV11-2 to TRBJ2-3; unclear D gene. Trimming cost V 2 bases and J 0 bases, with 9 bases left between them. Germline V gene lookup returns CDR1 SGHAT and CDR2 FQNNGV. The CDR3 sequence is 15 residues long. DNA of the CDR3: TGTGCCAGCAGCTTAAGTAGCTGGAGCACAGATACGCAGTATTTT. Amino acid sequence: CASSLSSWSTDTQYF.

The V and J genes are TRBV29-1 and TRBJ2-7; D is possibly TRBD2 (6 bases). The CDR3 runs to 13 residues. CDR1 is SQVTM, CDR2 ANQGSEA, per germline. V shed 7 bases and J shed 1 base, with 14 bases lying between them. CDR3 protein: CSGAVGGSYEQYF. The CDR3, as DNA: TGCAGCGGTGCTGTGGGAGGATCCTACGAGCAGTACTTC.